Listed here are 27 T cell receptor beta chains from one sample, sequenced in a study of T-cell reconstitution after alpha-beta-depleted transplantation in children. A TCRbeta library incorporating unique molecular identifiers was prepared. In TCRdb, the PCR reads were re-called with MiXCR into one record per CDR3 protein. The table includes about 610,000 distinct CDR3 sequences, roughly a tenth detected once. Sequences were derived from PBMCs from the stem cell graft donor, sampled from the stem cell graft. The receptors here all came from a human donor who donated a stem cell graft to a child with acute myeloid leukemia.

This clonotype was found many times. This chain uses TRBV7-2 with TRBJ2-7; 8 bases are shared with TRBD2. This CDR3 is built from 15 residues. After removal of 4 bases from V and 2 bases from J, the junction contained 7 bases not matched to a gene. Germline V gene sequence: CDR1 SGHTA, CDR2 FQGNSA. The CDR3 sequence: CASSSPLGRAYEQYF. Written as DNA, the CDR3 is TGTGCCAGCAGCTCCCCCCTCGGGAGGGCCTACGAGCAGTACTTC.

This sequence joins TRBV6-1 and TRBJ2-5; 8 bases line up with TRBD2. V trimming: 5 bases; J trimming: 5 bases; junction bases outside the gene matches: 10. Germline CDR1 and CDR2: MNHNS and SASEGT. The length of the CDR3 is 15 residues. The CDR3 DNA follows: TGTGCCAGCAGTCCCTACCGCGGGAGGAGGGAGACCCAGTACTTC. Translating gives CASSPYRGRRETQYF.

This chain joins TRBV7-9 and TRBJ2-7; 7 bases fit TRBD2. This CDR3 region has 13 residues. Germline V gives CDR1 SEHNR, CDR2 FQNEAQ (reference sequence). V lost 8 bases to trimming and J lost 1 base; unmatched junction nucleotides: 5. The DNA for the CDR3 is TGTGCCAGCGCCCCAGCGGGATCCTACGAGCAGTACTTC. Its translation: CASAPAGSYEQYF. Looking up the rest from reference TRBV7-9 and TRBJ2-7 gives the full variable domain: DTGVSQNPRHKITKRGQNVTFRCDPISEHNRLYWYRQTLGQGPEFLTYFQNEAQLEKSRLLSDRFSAERPKGSFSTLEIQRTEQGDSAMYLCASAPAGSYEQYFGPGTRLTVT.

The chain carries TRBV3-1 and TRBJ2-1; TRBD2 aligns across 9 bases. Germline assignment: CDR1 LGHDT and CDR2 YNNKEL (reference sequence). This CDR3 has 17 amino acids. J lost 6 bases, V lost 10 bases, and 19 bases had no gene match. The DNA of the CDR3 is TGTGCCACCTGCCAAGAAATTCTCGCGGGAGGGGGCAATGAGCAGTTCTTC. This encodes CATCQEILAGGGNEQFF.

This clonotype appeared many times. The junction does not match germline at one end; this may be a read error. The rearrangement uses TRBV5-1 and TRBJ2-3; TRBD2 agrees at 13 bases. Germline V gene lookup returns CDR1 SGHRS and CDR2 YFSETQ. The CDR3 is 16 amino acids. The CDR3 sequence: CASSLGLAGGTDTQYF. In DNA form, the CDR3 reads TGTGCCAGCAGCTTAGGACTAGCGGGAGGCACAGATACGCAGTATTTT.

Ten or more counts support this clonotype. The chain has TRBV7-3 and TRBJ2-3; D not resolved. CDR1 is SGHTA, CDR2 FQGTGA, per germline. Trimming stripped 6 bases from V and 2 bases from J, with 15 bases between. The CDR3 extends over 15 amino acids. The CDR3 nucleotides are TGTGCCAGCAGACTAACAGCTCTATTCACAGATACGCAGTATTTT. It yields the protein CASRLTALFTDTQYF. The full variable domain, with the rest looked up from reference TRBV7-3 and TRBJ2-3, is GAGVSQTPSNKVTEKGKYVELRCDPISGHTALYWYRQSLGQGPEFLIYFQGTGAADDSGLPNDRFFAVRPEGSVSTLKIQRTERGDSAVYLCASRLTALFTDTQYFGPGTRLTVL.

The V gene is TRBV13, the J gene TRBJ2-5; either TRBD1 or TRBD2 may supply D (5 bases each). Deletions cut 5 bases from V and 0 bases from J, with 22 bases between. Looked up from germline, CDR1 is PRHDT and CDR2 is FYEKMQ (reference sequence). This CDR3 is built from 18 residues. The CDR3 sequence: CASSRQTLRGAYQETQYF. CDR3 DNA: TGTGCCAGCAGCCGCCAGACACTGCGAGGGGCGTACCAAGAGACCCAGTACTTC.

This clonotype was counted at least ten times. The rearrangement joins TRBV6-2 or TRBV6-3 to TRBJ2-7; tentative D call: TRBD1 (5 bases). The germline V and J ends were trimmed by 3 bases and 1 base, with 25 bases remaining between them. Germline V gives CDR1 MNHEY, CDR2 SVGEGT. The CDR3 runs 19 residues. The CDR3 DNA reads as TGTGCCAGCAGTTATCAGGGTACGGACCATTCGGGCAATTCCTACGAGCAGTACTTC. This codes for CASSYQGTDHSGNSYEQYF.

This clonotype was counted many times. This sequence joins TRBV5-1 and TRBJ2-1; no clear D. The CDR3 has 14 residues. Between the trimmed V and J ends, which lost 0 bases and 8 bases, there was a span of 12 bases. Germline V gene data show CDR1 as SGHRS and CDR2 as YFSETQ. The chain's CDR3 is CASSLGRRHDEQFF. CDR3 nucleotides: TGCGCCAGCAGCTTGGGACGCCGTCACGATGAGCAGTTCTTC.

This clonotype was counted only a few times. The chain recombines TRBV6-5 with TRBJ2-3, with D possibly being TRBD2 (6 bases). The germline V gene encodes CDR1 MNHEY and CDR2 SVGAGI. CDR3 length equals 16 residues. V was cut by 3 bases and J by 0 bases, with 13 bases left in between. CDR3 loop: CASSYFIGTSTDTQYF. Here the CDR3 DNA reads TGTGCCAGCAGTTATTTTATCGGGACTAGCACAGATACGCAGTATTTT.

This sequence joins TRBV15 and TRBJ2-1; weak D call: TRBD1 (5 bases). CDR3 length: 16 residues. Germline V gives CDR1 LNHNV, CDR2 YYDKDF (reference sequence). Trimming pared 1 base from V and 7 bases from J, leaving 17 bases between. CDR3 coding DNA: TGTGCCACCAGCAGAGCCGGGCAACTGGGGCAAAATGAGCAGTTCTTC. Translated, it gives CATSRAGQLGQNEQFF.

The rearrangement links TRBV29-1 to TRBJ1-2; no definite D call. V lost 3 bases to trimming and J lost 8 bases, with 10 bases between them. The CDR3 spans 11 residues. CDR1 is SQVTM, CDR2 ANQGSEA, per germline. The CDR3 region has the DNA TGCAGCGTTGACGGGATTGAAGGCTACACCTTC. The encoded protein is CSVDGIEGYTF.

Many counts were recorded for this clonotype. The chain is built from TRBV5-8 and TRBJ2-1; D is unresolved. Between the trimmed V and J ends, which lost 0 bases and 11 bases, there was a span of 12 bases. Per germline, CDR1 SGHTS and CDR2 YDEGEE. The CDR3 is 13 amino acids. The CDR3 reads CASSLVRAGQQFF. The CDR3 bases are TGTGCCAGCAGCTTGGTACGGGCAGGTCAGCAGTTCTTC.

This clonotype was counted only a few times. The gene calls are TRBV12-3 or TRBV12-4 and TRBJ2-1, with D unresolved. V lost 6 bases and J lost 11, with 17 bases in between. The CDR3 length is 13 residues. The CDR3 DNA follows: TGTGCCAGCAGCCCCGATGGCCAACTTAAGCAGTTCTTC. It yields the protein CASSPDGQLKQFF.

The chain is built from TRBV28 and TRBJ2-7; D not certain. The length of the CDR3 is 11 residues. V lost 9 bases and J 6 bases, leaving 12 bases between the germline ends. Germline V gene lookup returns CDR1 MDHEN and CDR2 SYDVKM. DNA for the CDR3: TGTGCCAGTTACTCGGGCGGCGAGCAGTACTTC. Amino acid sequence: CASYSGGEQYF.

The chain carries TRBV6-5 and TRBJ2-5; D ambiguous. CDR1 MNHEY and CDR2 SVGAGI come from the germline V gene. V dropped 5 bases and J dropped 9 bases, with 13 bases sitting between them. CDR3 size: 12 residues. The chain's CDR3 is CASSPPSGAQYF. The CDR3 DNA is TGTGCCAGCAGTCCCCCAAGTGGGGCCCAGTACTTC.

This clonotype was picked up many times. V gene TRBV20-1 combines with J gene TRBJ2-5; 8 nucleotides line up with TRBD2. With 5 bases clipped from V and 4 bases from J, the junction kept 9 bases outside the gene matches. Germline values: CDR1 DFQATT, CDR2 SNEGSKA (reference sequence). This CDR3 contains 14 residues. The DNA for the CDR3 is TGCAGTGCTCGGACTAGCTGGAGGGGAGAGACCCAGTACTTC. Its protein is CSARTSWRGETQYF.

In this sample, this clonotype turned up a few times. CDR3 in amino acids: CASSRVFNEQFF. The DNA of the CDR3 is TGTGCCAGCAGTCGGGTTTTCAATGAGCAGTTCTTC. This chain connects TRBV27 to TRBJ2-1; D remains ambiguous. V gave up 5 bases and J gave up 6 bases, with 8 bases separating them. There are 12 residues in the CDR3. The V gene's germline CDR1 is MNHEY and CDR2 SMNVEV (reference sequence).

At least ten counts were recorded for this clonotype. This chain uses TRBV6-2 or TRBV6-3 with TRBJ2-6; D may match TRBD1 or TRBD2 (6 bases each). CDR1 is MNHEY, CDR2 SVGEGT, per germline. The CDR3 contains 19 residues. Deletions cut 0 bases from V and 2 bases from J, with 17 bases between. The CDR3 loop reads CASSYSNRVTRAGANVLTF. CDR3 sequence (DNA): TGTGCCAGCAGTTACTCGAACAGGGTGACTAGGGCTGGGGCCAACGTCCTGACTTTC.

This clonotype has more than one count but fewer than ten. The chain combines TRBV7-8 with TRBJ2-5, with no clear D. This CDR3 is built from 13 residues. Germline V gene data show CDR1 as SGHVS and CDR2 as FQNEAQ. The germline V and J ends were trimmed by 5 bases and 5 bases, with 12 bases remaining between them. CDR3 DNA: TGTGCCAGCAGCCCCCCGGCACTTGAGACCCAGTACTTC. Its protein is CASSPPALETQYF.

This clonotype has only a few counts. The chain joins TRBV7-9 to TRBJ1-6; 8 bases are a match to TRBD1. V shed 5 bases and J 7 bases; nucleotides not matched to a gene: 4. The CDR3 length is 14 residues. Germline lookup yields CDR1 SEHNR and CDR2 FQNEAQ (reference sequence). CDR3 loop: CASSGTGGNSPLHF. The CDR3 DNA reads as TGTGCCAGCAGCGGTACAGGGGGGAATTCACCCCTCCACTTT.

There are many counts of this clonotype. The V gene is TRBV30, the J gene TRBJ2-1; 10 positions match TRBD2. The V and J ends lost 0 bases and 6 bases, in that order; junction bases with no gene match: 5. This CDR3 has 15 amino acids. Germline CDR1 GTSNPN, CDR2 SVGIG (reference sequence). The CDR3 DNA reads as TGTGCCTGGAGTGTGGGCCTAGCGGGAGTCAATGAGCAGTTCTTC. It codes for CAWSVGLAGVNEQFF.

V usage is TRBV7-8 and J usage is TRBJ2-1; TRBD2 agrees at 8 bases. The V gene end was trimmed by 1 base and the J gene end by 9 bases; junction bases not matched to a gene: 8. The CDR3 is 15 amino acids. Germline CDR1 reads SGHVS; CDR2 reads FQNEAQ. The CDR3 here is CASSLDGTRGGEQFF. The CDR3 DNA follows: TGTGCCAGCAGCTTAGATGGGACTAGAGGGGGTGAGCAGTTCTTC.

The genes are TRBV5-1 and TRBJ1-1, with D perhaps TRBD1 (5 bases). The V gene lost 4 bases and the J gene lost 0 bases, with 22 bases spanning the gap. The CDR3 is 18 amino acids. Germline CDR1 and CDR2: SGHRS and YFSETQ. CDR3 nucleotide sequence: TGCGCCAGCAGCCCACCCCAGGGAAGGGAGCGCATGAACACTGAAGCTTTCTTT. This codes for CASSPPQGRERMNTEAFF.

The CDR3 DNA sequence: TGTGCCAGCAGCGTAGACCGAGCGGGGGCGGGTAATGAGCAGTTCTTC. Residues: CASSVDRAGAGNEQFF. This chain joins TRBV9 and TRBJ2-1, with 8 nucleotides matching TRBD2. The germline gives CDR1 SGDLS, CDR2 YYNGEE. The CDR3 loop spans 16 amino acids. After removal of 0 bases from V and 7 bases from J, the junction contained 9 bases not matched to a gene.

The V and J genes are TRBV7-2 and TRBJ2-1; no clear D. Germline assignment: CDR1 SGHTA and CDR2 FQGNSA. The CDR3 extends over 12 amino acids. With 5 bases removed from V and 6 bases from J, the gap between germline ends came to 8 bases. For the CDR3, the DNA is TGTGCCAGCAGCCTTAAGAGCAATGAGCAGTTCTTC. It codes for CASSLKSNEQFF.

The sample holds a few counts of this clonotype. The V and J genes are TRBV20-1 and TRBJ2-5, with a weak D call TRBD2 (5 bases). Trimming cost V 6 bases and J 2 bases, with 13 bases left between them. Germline loops: CDR1 DFQATT, CDR2 SNEGSKA (reference sequence). CDR3 length: 13 residues. In DNA, the CDR3 is TGCAGTGCCATCGGACTCTCTCAAGAGACCCAGTACTTC. As protein: CSAIGLSQETQYF.